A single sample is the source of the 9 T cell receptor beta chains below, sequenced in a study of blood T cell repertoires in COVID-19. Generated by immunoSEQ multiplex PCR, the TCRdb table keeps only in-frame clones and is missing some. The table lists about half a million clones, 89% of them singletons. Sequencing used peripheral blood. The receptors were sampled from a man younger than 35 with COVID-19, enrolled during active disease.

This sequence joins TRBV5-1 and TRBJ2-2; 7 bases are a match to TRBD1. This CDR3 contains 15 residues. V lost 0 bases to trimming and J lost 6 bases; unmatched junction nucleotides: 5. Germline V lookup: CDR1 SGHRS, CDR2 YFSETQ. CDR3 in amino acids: CASSLERGRSGELFF. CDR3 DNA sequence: TGCGCCAGCAGCTTGGAGAGGGGGCGATCCGGGGAGCTGTTTTTT.

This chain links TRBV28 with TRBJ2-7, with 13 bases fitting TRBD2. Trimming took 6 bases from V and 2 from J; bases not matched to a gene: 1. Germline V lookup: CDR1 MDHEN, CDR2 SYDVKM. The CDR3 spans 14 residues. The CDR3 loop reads CASRLAGGPYEQYF. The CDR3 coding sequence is TGTGCCAGCAGACTAGCGGGAGGGCCCTACGAGCAGTACTTC.

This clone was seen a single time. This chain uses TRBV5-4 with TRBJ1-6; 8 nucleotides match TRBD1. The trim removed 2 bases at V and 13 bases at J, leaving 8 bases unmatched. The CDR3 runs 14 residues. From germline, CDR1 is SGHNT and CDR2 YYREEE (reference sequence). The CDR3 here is CASSFWTGISPLHF. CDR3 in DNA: TGTGCCAGCAGCTTCTGGACAGGGATTTCGCCCCTCCACTTT.

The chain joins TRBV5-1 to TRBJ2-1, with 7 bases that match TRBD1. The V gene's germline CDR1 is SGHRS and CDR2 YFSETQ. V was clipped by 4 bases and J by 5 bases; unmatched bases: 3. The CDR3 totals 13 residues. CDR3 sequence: CASSLTGDNEQFF. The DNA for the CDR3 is TGCGCCAGCAGCCTTACAGGGGACAATGAGCAGTTCTTC.

CDR3 sequence reads: CASRKANAGNTEAFF. The CDR3, as DNA: TGTGCCAGCAGAAAAGCAAACGCCGGGAACACTGAAGCTTTCTTT. The chain carries TRBV2 and TRBJ1-1; D remains ambiguous. CDR3 length: 15 amino acids. V was cut by 6 bases and J by 1 base, with 15 bases left in between. Germline CDR1 reads SNHLY; CDR2 reads FYNNEI.

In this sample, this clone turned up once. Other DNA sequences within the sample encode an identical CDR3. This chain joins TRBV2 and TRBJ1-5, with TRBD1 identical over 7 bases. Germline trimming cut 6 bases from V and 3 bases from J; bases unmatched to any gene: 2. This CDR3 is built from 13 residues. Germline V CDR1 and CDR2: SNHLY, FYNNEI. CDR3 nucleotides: TGTGCCAGCAGGGACAGGACCAATCAGCCCCAGCATTTT. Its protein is CASRDRTNQPQHF. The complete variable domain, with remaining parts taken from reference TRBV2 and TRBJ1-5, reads EPEVTQTPSHQVTQMGQEVILRCVPISNHLYFYWYRQILGQKVEFLVSFYNNEISEKSEIFDDQFSVERPDGSNFTLKIRSTKLEDSAMYFCASRDRTNQPQHFGDGTRLSIL.

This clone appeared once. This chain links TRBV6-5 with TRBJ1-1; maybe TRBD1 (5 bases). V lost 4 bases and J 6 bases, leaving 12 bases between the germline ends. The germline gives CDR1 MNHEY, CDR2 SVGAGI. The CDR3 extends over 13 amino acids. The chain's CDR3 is CASSSLRGAEAFF. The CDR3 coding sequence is TGTGCCAGCAGTTCCCTACGGGGGGCTGAAGCTTTCTTT.

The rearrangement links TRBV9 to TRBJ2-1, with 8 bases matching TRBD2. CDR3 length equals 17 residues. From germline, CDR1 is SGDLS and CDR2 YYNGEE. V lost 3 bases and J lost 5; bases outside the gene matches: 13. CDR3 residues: CASSDQRGTVYNNEQFF. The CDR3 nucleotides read TGTGCCAGCAGCGATCAGCGGGGGACCGTCTATAACAATGAGCAGTTCTTC. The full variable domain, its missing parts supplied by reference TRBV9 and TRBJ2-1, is DSGVTQTPKHLITATGQRVTLRCSPRSGDLSVYWYQQSLDQGLQFLIQYYNGEERAKGNILERFSAQQFPDLHSELNLSSLELGDSALYFCASSDQRGTVYNNEQFFGPGTRLTVL.

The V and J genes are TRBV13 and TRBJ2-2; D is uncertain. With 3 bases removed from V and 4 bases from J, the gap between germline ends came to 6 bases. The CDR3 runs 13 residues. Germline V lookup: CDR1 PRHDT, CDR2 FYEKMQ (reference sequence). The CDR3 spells CASSFGGTGELFF. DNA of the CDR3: TGTGCCAGCAGCTTTGGCGGCACCGGGGAGCTGTTTTTT. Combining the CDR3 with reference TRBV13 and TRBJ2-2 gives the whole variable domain AAGVIQSPRHLIKEKRETATLKCYPIPRHDTVYWYQQGPGQDPQFLISFYEKMQSDKGSIPDRFSAQQFSDYHSELNMSSLELGDSALYFCASSFGGTGELFFGEGSRLTVL.